The 24 T cell receptor beta chains presented below share a single source sample, sequenced in a study of T cell responses to AZD1222 COVID-19 vaccine. Repertoires were generated with immunoSEQ multiplex PCR, while TCRdb's copy carries only in-frame clones and drops some. Here the sample spans about 130,000 clones, 70% to 90% being singletons. The input for sequencing was peripheral blood, taken on day 0 of AZD1222 vaccination. These receptors came from an adult in good health.

J is TRBJ1-3 and V is TRBV2, with 9 bases that match TRBD1. J lost 0 bases, V lost 4 bases, and 13 bases had no gene match. The CDR3 covers 19 residues. Germline V gene sequence: CDR1 SNHLY, CDR2 FYNNEI. The CDR3, as DNA: TGTGCCAGCAGTGTCATCCGGGACAGGGCTCGTAGCTCTGGAAACACCATATATTTT. As protein: CASSVIRDRARSSGNTIYF.

The V call is TRBV7-8, the J call TRBJ1-4; 7 bases fit TRBD1. Germline CDR1 SGHVS, CDR2 FQNEAQ. This CDR3 region has 18 residues. Trimming cost V 5 bases and J 0 bases; bases outside gene matches: 12. CDR3 in amino acids: CASSQGGLSGSTNEKLFF. The DNA for the CDR3 is TGTGCCAGCAGCCAGGGGGGTTTATCAGGATCAACTAATGAAAAACTGTTTTTT.

This rearrangement joins TRBV19 to TRBJ2-3; 14 bases line up with TRBD2. V lost 1 base, J lost 1 base, and 10 bases stayed unmatched. This CDR3 has 20 amino acids. Germline-derived CDR1 and CDR2 are LNHDA and SQIVND (reference sequence). CDR3 sequence (DNA): TGTGCCAGTAGTATAGGCGTCCCGGGACTAGCGGGAGCTGGCACAGATACGCAGTATTTT. As protein: CASSIGVPGLAGAGTDTQYF.

This clone came up once. This sequence joins TRBV6-5 and TRBJ1-5, with D perhaps TRBD1 (5 bases). Germline CDR1 reads MNHEY; CDR2 reads SVGAGI. This CDR3 is built from 14 residues. V was clipped by 5 bases and J by 4 bases, with 12 bases between them. The CDR3: CASSKQAINQPQHF. In DNA, the CDR3 is TGTGCCAGCAGTAAACAGGCGATTAATCAGCCCCAGCATTTT.

The rearrangement uses TRBV19 and TRBJ2-7; a weak D match, TRBD1 (5 bases). The germline V gene encodes CDR1 LNHDA and CDR2 SQIVND (reference sequence). The CDR3 loop spans 14 amino acids. With 5 bases removed from V and 0 bases from J, the gap between germline ends came to 11 bases. The CDR3 DNA sequence: TGTGCCAGTAGTCCGACGACAGACTCCTACGAGCAGTACTTC. Protein: CASSPTTDSYEQYF.

V and J are TRBV7-2 and TRBJ1-4, with TRBD1 matching over 7 bases. Trimming removed 3 bases from V and 4 bases from J; junction bases left unmatched: 5. CDR3 length: 15 residues. In germline, CDR1 is SGHTA, CDR2 FQGNSA. DNA for the CDR3: TGTGCCAGCAGCTTGTCGGGACAGCGTAATGAAAAACTGTTTTTT. It translates to CASSLSGQRNEKLFF.

The CDR3 sequence is CASKQTGLNTGELFF. The CDR3 nucleotides are TGTGCCAGCAAGCAGACAGGACTTAACACCGGGGAGCTGTTTTTT. The chain combines TRBV6-5 with TRBJ2-2; tentatively, D is TRBD1 (6 bases). This CDR3 contains 15 residues. V was shortened by 7 bases and J by 2 bases, with 14 bases between the two germline ends. Germline CDR1 MNHEY, CDR2 SVGAGI.

The chain joins TRBV13 to TRBJ2-6, with D tentatively TRBD1 (5 bases). Germline loops: CDR1 PRHDT, CDR2 FYEKMQ (reference sequence). The CDR3 contains 15 residues. Trimming removed 5 bases from V and 2 bases from J, with 10 bases in between. The CDR3 protein is CASSRRTPGANVLTF. For the CDR3, the DNA is TGTGCCAGCAGCCGAAGGACACCTGGGGCCAACGTCCTGACTTTC. Based on the CDR3 plus reference TRBV13 and TRBJ2-6, the full variable domain is AAGVIQSPRHLIKEKRETATLKCYPIPRHDTVYWYQQGPGQDPQFLISFYEKMQSDKGSIPDRFSAQQFSDYHSELNMSSLELGDSALYFCASSRRTPGANVLTFGAGSRLTVL.

The rearrangement uses TRBV4-3 and TRBJ1-3; TRBD1 is a possible D gene (6 bases). Germline CDR1 and CDR2: LGHNA and YSLEER. The CDR3 extends over 17 amino acids. The ends were cut back, 0 bases at V and 0 bases at J, with 12 bases in the middle. The CDR3: CASSQEGTGSSGNTIYF. In nucleotides, the CDR3 is TGCGCCAGCAGCCAAGAGGGCACAGGGAGCTCTGGAAACACCATATATTTT.

This clone turned up a few times. The chain links TRBV11-2 to TRBJ1-2, with a weak D call TRBD1 (6 bases). The CDR3 is 15 amino acids. CDR1 is SGHAT, CDR2 FQNNGV, per germline. V lost 5 bases, J lost 3 bases, and 16 bases lay in between. The chain's CDR3 is CASSARRGPDYGYTF. DNA for the CDR3: TGTGCCAGCAGCGCACGCAGGGGACCGGACTATGGCTACACCTTC.

This clone was detected once. The chain combines TRBV5-6 with TRBJ1-2, with D tentatively TRBD1 (5 bases). There are 14 residues in the CDR3. Germline lookup yields CDR1 SGHDT and CDR2 YYEEEE. V was clipped by 4 bases and J by 3 bases, with 13 bases between them. CDR3 region: CASSTVGGYYGYTF. The CDR3 DNA reads as TGTGCCAGCAGCACAGTGGGGGGATACTATGGCTACACCTTC.

The chain couples TRBV28 to TRBJ1-1; tentatively, D is TRBD1 (5 bases). The germline V gene encodes CDR1 MDHEN and CDR2 SYDVKM. This CDR3 is built from 14 residues. V was cut by 7 bases and J by 4 bases, with 16 bases left in between. The CDR3 DNA sequence: TGTGCCAGCACCGATTATCAGGGTTCCACTGAAGCTTTCTTT. This translates into CASTDYQGSTEAFF.

The gene calls are TRBV7-2 and TRBJ2-7; no clear D gene. Germline V gene lookup returns CDR1 SGHTA and CDR2 FQGNSA. Trimming cost V 1 base and J 2 bases, with 9 bases left between them. The CDR3 runs to 14 residues. The CDR3 is CASSLVGRTYEQYF. In DNA, the CDR3 is TGTGCCAGCAGCTTAGTTGGACGCACCTACGAGCAGTACTTC.

The V call is TRBV12-5, the J call TRBJ1-4; D is ambiguous. V was cut by 1 base and J by 5 bases, with 8 bases left in between. CDR1 and CDR2 (germline): LGHNT, FRNRAP. This CDR3 comprises 14 residues. The CDR3 is CASGLGDGNEKLFF. The CDR3 DNA reads TGTGCTAGTGGTTTGGGTGATGGAAATGAAAAACTGTTTTTT. Looking up the rest from reference TRBV12-5 and TRBJ1-4 gives the full variable domain: DARVTQTPRHKVTEMGQEVTMRCQPILGHNTVFWYRQTMMQGLELLAYFRNRAPLDDSGMPKDRFSAEMPDATLATLKIQPSEPRDSAVYFCASGLGDGNEKLFFGSGTQLSVL.

CDR3 sequence reads: CASRDPGPFDYTF. For the CDR3, the DNA is TGTGCCAGCAGAGACCCGGGACCATTTGACTACACCTTC. The chain has TRBV28 and TRBJ1-2; D is perhaps TRBD1 (5 bases). Trimming removed 6 bases from V and 10 bases from J, with 18 bases in between. The CDR3 consists of 13 residues. Per the germline V gene, CDR1 is MDHEN and CDR2 is SYDVKM.

This clone was detected a few times. The chain uses TRBV5-4 and TRBJ2-7, with 7 bases identical to TRBD1. V was clipped by 4 bases and J by 3 bases; unmatched bases: 4. From germline, CDR1 is SGHNT and CDR2 YYREEE (reference sequence). CDR3 length: 13 residues. The chain's CDR3 is CASSPGQNYEQYF. The CDR3 DNA reads TGTGCCAGCAGCCCGGGACAGAACTACGAGCAGTACTTC.

The chain couples TRBV7-8 to TRBJ2-2; D may be TRBD2 (8 bases). The V and J ends lost 5 bases and 3 bases respectively, with 16 bases between them. This CDR3 comprises 16 residues. Germline assignment: CDR1 SGHVS and CDR2 FQNEAQ. CDR3 DNA: TGTGCCAGCAGCACTTCGGGAGGGGGCTACACCGGGGAGCTGTTTTTT. As protein: CASSTSGGGYTGELFF.

The gene calls are TRBV7-2 and TRBJ2-5, with 10 bases that match TRBD2. The germline gives CDR1 SGHTA, CDR2 FQGNSA. Unmatched junction bases numbered 2, after V lost 1 base and J lost 0 bases. The CDR3 sequence is 16 residues long. The chain's CDR3 is CASSLGLAGNQETQYF. CDR3 DNA: TGTGCCAGCAGCTTAGGACTAGCGGGCAACCAAGAGACCCAGTACTTC.

The chain joins TRBV9 to TRBJ2-1; perhaps TRBD1 as D (5 bases). This CDR3 spans 16 amino acids. Per the germline V gene, CDR1 is SGDLS and CDR2 is YYNGEE. The V end lost 4 bases, the J end lost 5 bases, and 19 bases lay between the germline ends. Here the CDR3 reads CASSKSLTEQNNEQFF. CDR3 DNA sequence: TGTGCCAGCAGCAAATCTTTGACAGAACAAAACAATGAGCAGTTCTTC. Filled out from reference TRBV9 and TRBJ2-1, the complete variable domain reads DSGVTQTPKHLITATGQRVTLRCSPRSGDLSVYWYQQSLDQGLQFLIQYYNGEERAKGNILERFSAQQFPDLHSELNLSSLELGDSALYFCASSKSLTEQNNEQFFGPGTRLTVL.

This chain links TRBV4-3 with TRBJ2-7; perhaps TRBD2 as D (6 bases). The CDR3 is 15 residues long. CDR1 is LGHNA, CDR2 YSLEER, per germline. With 2 bases removed from V and 2 bases from J, the gap between germline ends came to 13 bases. CDR3 region: CASSQSSAGTYEQYF. CDR3 nucleotides: TGCGCCAGCAGCCAAAGTTCGGCGGGGACCTACGAGCAGTACTTC.

The V call is TRBV27, the J call TRBJ1-2, with D unresolved. Germline lookup yields CDR1 MNHEY and CDR2 SMNVEV (reference sequence). V lost 5 bases to trimming and J lost 0 bases, with 7 bases between them. There are 13 residues in the CDR3. The CDR3 DNA is TGTGCCAGCAGTGATGGGGCTAACTATGGCTACACCTTC. Translated, it gives CASSDGANYGYTF.

The chain employs TRBV2 and TRBJ1-2; tentative D call: TRBD1 (5 bases). The germline V gene has CDR1 SNHLY and CDR2 FYNNEI. V lost 6 bases, J lost 1 base, and 6 bases lay in between. This CDR3 has 12 residues. The chain's CDR3 is CASSRVNYGYTF. For the CDR3, the DNA is TGTGCCAGCAGCAGGGTTAACTATGGCTACACCTTC.

This sequence joins TRBV27 and TRBJ2-7; D is ambiguous. Germline assignment: CDR1 MNHEY and CDR2 SMNVEV (reference sequence). The CDR3 length is 15 residues. Trimming cost V 3 bases and J 0 bases, with 12 bases left between them. CDR3 in amino acids: CASSLEIRSSYEQYF. Here the CDR3 DNA reads TGTGCCAGCAGTTTGGAGATTAGAAGCTCCTACGAGCAGTACTTC.

The chain recombines TRBV6-5 with TRBJ1-6; TRBD1 agrees at 9 bases. After removal of 6 bases from V and 9 bases from J, the junction contained 6 bases not matched to a gene. Per the germline V gene, CDR1 is MNHEY and CDR2 is SVGAGI. This CDR3 region has 14 residues. This CDR3 reads CASSGDREVSPLHF. As DNA, the CDR3 is TGTGCCAGCAGCGGGGACAGGGAGGTTTCACCCCTCCACTTT.